A single T cell receptor beta chain is shown here with its context. Generated by immunoSEQ multiplex PCR, the TCRdb table keeps only in-frame clones and is missing some. Of some 120,000 clones in the sample, just under 85% were seen once. This record belongs to a study of blood T cell repertoires in COVID-19. Study-level information: T cells, B-cell-depleted T cells, or PBMCs provided the cDNA or gDNA that served as material.

The CDR3 is made up of 15 amino acids. CDR1 is SGHRS and CDR2 is YFSETQ in the germline V gene. Trimming removed 1 base from V and 7 bases from J, with 14 bases in between. Source material: peripheral blood. The clonotype was recovered from an older man with active or convalescent COVID-19. The chain carries TRBV5-1 and TRBJ1-4; perhaps TRBD1 as D (6 bases). The CDR3 DNA reads TGCGCCAGCAGCTTGCGGGGGGCTCTGGGTGAAAAACTGTTTTTT. Encoded protein: CASSLRGALGEKLFF. Filled out from reference TRBV5-1 and TRBJ1-4, the complete variable domain reads KAGVTQTPRYLIKTRGQQVTLSCSPISGHRSVSWYQQTPGQGLQFLFEYFSETQRNKGNFPGRFSGRQFSNSRSEMNVSTLELGDSALYLCASSLRGALGEKLFFGSGTQLSVL.